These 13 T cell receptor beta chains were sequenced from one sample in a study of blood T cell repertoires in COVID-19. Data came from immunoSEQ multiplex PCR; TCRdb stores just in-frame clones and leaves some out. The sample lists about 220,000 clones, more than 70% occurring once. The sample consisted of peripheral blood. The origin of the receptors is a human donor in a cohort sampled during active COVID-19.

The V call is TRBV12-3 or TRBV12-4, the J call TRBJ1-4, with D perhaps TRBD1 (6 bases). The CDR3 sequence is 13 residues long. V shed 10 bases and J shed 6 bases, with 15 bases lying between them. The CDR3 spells CAILAQGYEKLFF. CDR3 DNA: TGTGCCATCCTAGCACAGGGATATGAAAAACTGTTTTTT.

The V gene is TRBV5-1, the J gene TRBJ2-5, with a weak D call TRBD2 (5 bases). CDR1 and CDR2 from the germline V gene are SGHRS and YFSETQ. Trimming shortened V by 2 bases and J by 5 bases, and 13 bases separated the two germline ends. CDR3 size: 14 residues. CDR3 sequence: CASSFGSVSETQYF. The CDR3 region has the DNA TGCGCCAGCAGCTTTGGTAGCGTAAGCGAGACCCAGTACTTC. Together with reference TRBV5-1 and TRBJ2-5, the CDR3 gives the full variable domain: KAGVTQTPRYLIKTRGQQVTLSCSPISGHRSVSWYQQTPGQGLQFLFEYFSETQRNKGNFPGRFSGRQFSNSRSEMNVSTLELGDSALYLCASSFGSVSETQYFGPGTRLLVL.

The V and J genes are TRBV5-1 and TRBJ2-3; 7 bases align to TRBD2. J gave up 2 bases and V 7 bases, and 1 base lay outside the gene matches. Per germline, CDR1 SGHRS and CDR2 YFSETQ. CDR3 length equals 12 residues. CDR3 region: CASGLDTDTQYF. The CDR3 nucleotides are TGCGCCAGCGGACTAGACACAGATACGCAGTATTTT.

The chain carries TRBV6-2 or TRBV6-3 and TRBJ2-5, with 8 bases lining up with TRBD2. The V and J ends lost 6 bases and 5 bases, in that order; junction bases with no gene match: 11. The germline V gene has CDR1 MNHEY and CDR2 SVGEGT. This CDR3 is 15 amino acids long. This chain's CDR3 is CASSSLGLASETQYF. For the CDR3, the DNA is TGTGCCAGCAGCTCCCTCGGACTAGCCAGCGAGACCCAGTACTTC.

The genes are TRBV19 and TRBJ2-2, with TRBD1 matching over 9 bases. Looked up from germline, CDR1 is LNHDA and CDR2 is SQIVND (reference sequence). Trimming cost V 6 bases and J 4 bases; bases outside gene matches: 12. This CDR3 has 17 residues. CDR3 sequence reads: CASSPLDRGGGTGELFF. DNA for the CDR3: TGTGCCAGTAGCCCACTGGACAGGGGCGGCGGCACCGGGGAGCTGTTTTTT.

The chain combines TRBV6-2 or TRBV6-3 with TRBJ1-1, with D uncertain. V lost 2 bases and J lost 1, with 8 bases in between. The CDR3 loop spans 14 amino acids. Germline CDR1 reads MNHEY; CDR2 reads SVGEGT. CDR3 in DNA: TGTGCCAGCAGTTACGCGGTGGGGAACACTGAAGCTTTCTTT. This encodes CASSYAVGNTEAFF.

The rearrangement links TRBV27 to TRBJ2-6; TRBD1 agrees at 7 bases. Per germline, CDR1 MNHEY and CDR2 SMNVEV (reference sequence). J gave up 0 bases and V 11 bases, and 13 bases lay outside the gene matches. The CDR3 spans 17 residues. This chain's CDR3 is CASSEDRSTSGANVLTF. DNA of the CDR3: TGTGCCTCCTCCGAGGACAGGTCTACCTCTGGGGCCAACGTCCTGACTTTC. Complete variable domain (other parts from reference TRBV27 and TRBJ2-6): EAQVTQNPRYLITVTGKKLTVTCSQNMNHEYMSWYRQDPGLGLRQIYYSMNVEVTDKGDVPEGYKVSRKEKRNFPLILESPSPNQTSLYFCASSEDRSTSGANVLTFGAGSRLTVL.

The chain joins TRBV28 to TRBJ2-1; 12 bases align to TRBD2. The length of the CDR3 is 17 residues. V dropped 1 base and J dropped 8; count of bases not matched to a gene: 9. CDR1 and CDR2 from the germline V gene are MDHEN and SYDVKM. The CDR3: CASSLYLLAGGKDEQFF. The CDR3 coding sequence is TGTGCCAGCAGTTTATACCTACTAGCGGGGGGAAAGGATGAGCAGTTCTTC. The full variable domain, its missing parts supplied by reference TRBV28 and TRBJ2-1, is DVKVTQSSRYLVKRTGEKVFLECVQDMDHENMFWYRQDPGLGLRLIYFSYDVKMKEKGDIPEGYSVSREKKERFSLILESASTNQTSMYLCASSLYLLAGGKDEQFFGPGTRLTVL.

CDR3 loop: CTSSQERQGLAGGPWTGELFF. The CDR3 DNA sequence: TGCACCAGCAGCCAAGAGCGACAGGGACTAGCGGGAGGGCCGTGGACCGGGGAGCTGTTTTTT. This chain links TRBV1 with TRBJ2-2; the listed D gene, TRBD2, was not tested against the DNA. TRBV1 is marked as a pseudogene. CDR3 size: 21 residues.

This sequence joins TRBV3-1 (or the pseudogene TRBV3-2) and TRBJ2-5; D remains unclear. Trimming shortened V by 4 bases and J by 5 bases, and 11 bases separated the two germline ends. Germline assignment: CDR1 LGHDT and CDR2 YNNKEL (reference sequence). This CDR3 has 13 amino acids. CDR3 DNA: TGTGCCAGCAGCCCGGCATCGAGGGAGACCCAGTACTTC. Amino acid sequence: CASSPASRETQYF.

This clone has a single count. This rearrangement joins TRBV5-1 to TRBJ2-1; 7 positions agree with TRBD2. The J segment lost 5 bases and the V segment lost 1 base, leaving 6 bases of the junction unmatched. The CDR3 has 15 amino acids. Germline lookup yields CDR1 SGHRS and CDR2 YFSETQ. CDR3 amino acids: CASSLLAGTDNEQFF. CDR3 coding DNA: TGCGCCAGCAGCTTGTTAGCGGGTACGGACAATGAGCAGTTCTTC.

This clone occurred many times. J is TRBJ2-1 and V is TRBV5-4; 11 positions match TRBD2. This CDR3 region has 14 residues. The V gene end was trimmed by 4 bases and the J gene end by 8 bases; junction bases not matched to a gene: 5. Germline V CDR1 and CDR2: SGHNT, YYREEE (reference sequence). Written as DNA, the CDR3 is TGTGCCAGCAGCGAGGGACTAGCGGTAGATGAGCAGTTCTTC. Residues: CASSEGLAVDEQFF.

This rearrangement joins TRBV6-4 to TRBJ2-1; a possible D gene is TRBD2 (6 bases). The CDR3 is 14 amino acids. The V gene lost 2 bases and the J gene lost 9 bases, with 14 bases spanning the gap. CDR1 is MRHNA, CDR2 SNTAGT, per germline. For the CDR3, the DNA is TGTGCCAGCAGTGACCGCCTCCGGGGGACTGAGCAGTTCTTC. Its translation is CASSDRLRGTEQFF.